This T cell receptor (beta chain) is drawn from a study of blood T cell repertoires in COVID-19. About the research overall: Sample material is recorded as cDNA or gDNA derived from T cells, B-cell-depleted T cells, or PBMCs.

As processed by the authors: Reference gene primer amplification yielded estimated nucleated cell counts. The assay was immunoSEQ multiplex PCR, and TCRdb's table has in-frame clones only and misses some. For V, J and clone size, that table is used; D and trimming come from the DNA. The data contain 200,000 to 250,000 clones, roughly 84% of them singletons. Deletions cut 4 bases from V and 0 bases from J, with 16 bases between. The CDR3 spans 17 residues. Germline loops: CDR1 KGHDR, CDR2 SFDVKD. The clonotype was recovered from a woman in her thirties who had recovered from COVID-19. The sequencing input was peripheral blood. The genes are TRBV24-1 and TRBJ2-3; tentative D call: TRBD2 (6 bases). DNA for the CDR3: TGTGCCACCAGTGACCGTCATAGCGGTCCTAGCACAGATACGCAGTATTTT. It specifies CATSDRHSGPSTDTQYF.